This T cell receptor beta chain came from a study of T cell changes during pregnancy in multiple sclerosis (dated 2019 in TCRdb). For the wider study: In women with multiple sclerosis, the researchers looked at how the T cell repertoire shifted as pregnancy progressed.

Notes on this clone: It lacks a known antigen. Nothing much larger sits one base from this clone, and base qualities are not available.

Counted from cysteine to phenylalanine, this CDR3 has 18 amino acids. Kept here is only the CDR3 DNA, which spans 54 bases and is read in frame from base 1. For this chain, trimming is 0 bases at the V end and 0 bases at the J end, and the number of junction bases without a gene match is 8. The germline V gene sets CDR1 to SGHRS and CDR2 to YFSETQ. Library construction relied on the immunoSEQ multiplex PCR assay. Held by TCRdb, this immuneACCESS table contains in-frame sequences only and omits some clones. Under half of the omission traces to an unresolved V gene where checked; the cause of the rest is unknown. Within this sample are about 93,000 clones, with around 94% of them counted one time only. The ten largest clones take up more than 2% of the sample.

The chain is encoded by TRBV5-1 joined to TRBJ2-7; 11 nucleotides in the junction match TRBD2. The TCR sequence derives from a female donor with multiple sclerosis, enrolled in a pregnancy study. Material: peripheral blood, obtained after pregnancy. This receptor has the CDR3 CASSLGLAGGRSSYEQYF. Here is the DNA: TGCGCCAGCAGCTTGGGGCTAGCGGGAGGCCGGAGCTCCTACGAGCAGTACTTC.